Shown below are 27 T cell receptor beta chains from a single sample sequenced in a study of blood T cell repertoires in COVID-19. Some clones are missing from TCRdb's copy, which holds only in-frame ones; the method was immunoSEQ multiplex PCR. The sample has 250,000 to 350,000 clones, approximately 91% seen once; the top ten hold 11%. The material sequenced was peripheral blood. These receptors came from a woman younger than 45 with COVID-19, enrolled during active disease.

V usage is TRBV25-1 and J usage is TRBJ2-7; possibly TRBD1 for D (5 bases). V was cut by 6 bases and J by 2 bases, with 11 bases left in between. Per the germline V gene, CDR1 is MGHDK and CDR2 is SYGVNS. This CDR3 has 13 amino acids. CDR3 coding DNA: TGTGCCAGCAGAGATAGACAGACCTACGAGCAGTACTTC. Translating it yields CASRDRQTYEQYF.

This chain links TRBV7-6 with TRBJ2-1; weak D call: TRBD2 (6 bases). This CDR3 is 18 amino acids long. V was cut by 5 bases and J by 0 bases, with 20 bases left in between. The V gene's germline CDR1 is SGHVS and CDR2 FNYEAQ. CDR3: CASSPRTAGGVSYNEQFF. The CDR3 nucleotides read TGTGCCAGCAGCCCTCGGACTGCCGGGGGAGTCTCCTACAATGAGCAGTTCTTC.

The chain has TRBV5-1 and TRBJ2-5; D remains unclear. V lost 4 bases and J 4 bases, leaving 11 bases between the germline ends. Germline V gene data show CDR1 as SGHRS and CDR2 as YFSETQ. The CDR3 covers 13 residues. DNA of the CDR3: TGCGCCAGCAGCCCCCGACTGATAGAGACCCAGTACTTC. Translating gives CASSPRLIETQYF.

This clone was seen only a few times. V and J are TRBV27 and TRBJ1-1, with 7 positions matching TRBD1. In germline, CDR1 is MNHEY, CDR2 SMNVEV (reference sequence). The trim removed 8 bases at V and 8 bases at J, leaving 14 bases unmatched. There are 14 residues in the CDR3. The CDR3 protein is CASWGIEGALEAFF. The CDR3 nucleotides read TGTGCCAGCTGGGGCATCGAGGGGGCGTTGGAAGCTTTCTTT.

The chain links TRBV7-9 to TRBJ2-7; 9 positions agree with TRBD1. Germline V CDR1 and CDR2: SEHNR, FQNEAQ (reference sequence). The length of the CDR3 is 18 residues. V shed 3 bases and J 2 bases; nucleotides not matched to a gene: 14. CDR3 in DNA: TGTGCCAGCAGCTTCCGGGACAGGGTTGTCGGCGGGGCCTACGAGCAGTACTTC. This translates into CASSFRDRVVGGAYEQYF.

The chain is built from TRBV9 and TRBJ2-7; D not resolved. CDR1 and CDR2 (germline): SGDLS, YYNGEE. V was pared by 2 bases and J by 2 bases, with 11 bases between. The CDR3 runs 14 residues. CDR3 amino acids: CASSVDSRPYEQYF. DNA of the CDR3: TGTGCCAGCAGCGTGGATAGCAGACCCTACGAGCAGTACTTC. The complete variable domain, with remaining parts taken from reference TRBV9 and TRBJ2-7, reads DSGVTQTPKHLITATGQRVTLRCSPRSGDLSVYWYQQSLDQGLQFLIQYYNGEERAKGNILERFSAQQFPDLHSELNLSSLELGDSALYFCASSVDSRPYEQYFGPGTRLTVT.

The CDR3 spells CASSLSPTGVTGELFF. DNA of the CDR3: TGTGCCAGCAGTTTATCTCCGACAGGGGTCACCGGGGAGCTGTTTTTT. V is TRBV28 and J is TRBJ2-2, with 8 bases aligning to TRBD1. Trimming removed 1 base from V and 4 bases from J; junction bases left unmatched: 5. This CDR3 has 16 amino acids. From germline, CDR1 is MDHEN and CDR2 SYDVKM.

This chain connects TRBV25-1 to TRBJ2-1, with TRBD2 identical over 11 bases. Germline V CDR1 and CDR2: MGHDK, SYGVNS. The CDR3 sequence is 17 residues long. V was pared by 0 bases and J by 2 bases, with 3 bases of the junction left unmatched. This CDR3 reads CASSEYSGRAAYNEQFF. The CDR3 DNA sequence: TGTGCCAGCAGTGAATATAGCGGGAGGGCCGCCTACAATGAGCAGTTCTTC.

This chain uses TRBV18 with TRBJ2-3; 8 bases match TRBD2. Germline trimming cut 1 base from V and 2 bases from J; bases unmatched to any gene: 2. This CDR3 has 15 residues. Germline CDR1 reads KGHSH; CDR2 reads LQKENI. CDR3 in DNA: TGTGCCAGCTCACCACGAGCGGGAGTCACAGATACGCAGTATTTT. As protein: CASSPRAGVTDTQYF.

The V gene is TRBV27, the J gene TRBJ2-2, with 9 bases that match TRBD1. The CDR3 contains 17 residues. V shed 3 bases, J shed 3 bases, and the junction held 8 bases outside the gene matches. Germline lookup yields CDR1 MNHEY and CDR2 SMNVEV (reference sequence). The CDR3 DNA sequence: TGTGCCAGCAGTTTGGCCGCCGGGACAGGGTACACCGGGGAGCTGTTTTTT. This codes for CASSLAAGTGYTGELFF.

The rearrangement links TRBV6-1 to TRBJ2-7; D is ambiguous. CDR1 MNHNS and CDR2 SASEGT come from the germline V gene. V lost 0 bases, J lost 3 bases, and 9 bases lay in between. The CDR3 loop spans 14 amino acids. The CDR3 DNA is TGTGCCAGCAGTGAAGCAATAGATGGCTACGAGCAGTACTTC. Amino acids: CASSEAIDGYEQYF.

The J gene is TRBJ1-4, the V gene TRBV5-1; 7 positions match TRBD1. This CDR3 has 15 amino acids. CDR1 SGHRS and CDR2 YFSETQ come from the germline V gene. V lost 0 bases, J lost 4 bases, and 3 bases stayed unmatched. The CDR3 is CASSLAGQYNEKLFF. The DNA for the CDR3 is TGCGCCAGCAGCTTGGCGGGACAGTATAATGAAAAACTGTTTTTT.

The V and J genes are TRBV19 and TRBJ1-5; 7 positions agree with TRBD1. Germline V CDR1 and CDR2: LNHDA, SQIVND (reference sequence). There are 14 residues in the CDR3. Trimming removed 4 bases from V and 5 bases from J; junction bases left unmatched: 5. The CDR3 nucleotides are TGTGCCAGTAGTACCAAGACAGGGTATCAGCCCCAGCATTTT. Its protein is CASSTKTGYQPQHF. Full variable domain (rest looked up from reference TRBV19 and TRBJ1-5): DGGITQSPKYLFRKEGQNVTLSCEQNLNHDAMYWYRQDPGQGLRLIYYSQIVNDFQKGDIAEGYSVSREKKESFPLTVTSAQKNPTAFYLCASSTKTGYQPQHFGDGTRLSIL.

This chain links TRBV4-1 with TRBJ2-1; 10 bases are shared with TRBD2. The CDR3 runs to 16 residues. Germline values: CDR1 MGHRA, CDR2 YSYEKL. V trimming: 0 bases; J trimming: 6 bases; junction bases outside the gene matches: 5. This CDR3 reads CASSQDRTSGSNEQFF. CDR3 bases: TGCGCCAGCAGCCAAGATCGGACTAGCGGAAGCAATGAGCAGTTCTTC.

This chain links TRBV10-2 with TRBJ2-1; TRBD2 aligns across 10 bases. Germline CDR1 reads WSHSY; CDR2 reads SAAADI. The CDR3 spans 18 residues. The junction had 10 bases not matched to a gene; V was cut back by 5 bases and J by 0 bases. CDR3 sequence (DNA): TGCGCCAGCAGTCCGGGACTAGCGAGGGTTAGCTCCTACAATGAGCAGTTCTTC. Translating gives CASSPGLARVSSYNEQFF.

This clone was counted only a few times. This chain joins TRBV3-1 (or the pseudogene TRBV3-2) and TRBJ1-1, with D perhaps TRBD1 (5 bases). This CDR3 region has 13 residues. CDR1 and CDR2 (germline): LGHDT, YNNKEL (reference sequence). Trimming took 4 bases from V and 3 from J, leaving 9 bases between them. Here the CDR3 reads CASSPRVHTEAFF. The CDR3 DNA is TGTGCCAGCAGCCCCAGGGTTCACACTGAAGCTTTCTTT.

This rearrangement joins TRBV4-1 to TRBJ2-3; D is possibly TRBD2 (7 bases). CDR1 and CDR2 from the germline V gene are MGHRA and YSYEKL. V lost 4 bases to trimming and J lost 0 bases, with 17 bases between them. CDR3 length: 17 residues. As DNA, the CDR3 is TGCGCCAGCAGCCCCCGCCCGGCGGGGGCAAGCACAGATACGCAGTATTTT. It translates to CASSPRPAGASTDTQYF.

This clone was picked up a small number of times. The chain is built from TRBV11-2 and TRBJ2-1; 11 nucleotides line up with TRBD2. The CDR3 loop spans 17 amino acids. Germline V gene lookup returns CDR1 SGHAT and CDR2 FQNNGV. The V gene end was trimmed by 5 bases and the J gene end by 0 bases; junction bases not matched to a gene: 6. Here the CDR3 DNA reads TGTGCCAGCAGCGGGTGGGGACTAGCGGCCTCCTACAATGAGCAGTTCTTC. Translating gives CASSGWGLAASYNEQFF.

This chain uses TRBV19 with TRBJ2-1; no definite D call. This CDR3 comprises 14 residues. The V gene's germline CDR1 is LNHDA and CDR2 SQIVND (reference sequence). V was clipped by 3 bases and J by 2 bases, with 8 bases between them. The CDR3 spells CASSMRLTYNEQFF. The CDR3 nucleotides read TGTGCCAGTAGTATGCGGCTAACCTACAATGAGCAGTTCTTC.

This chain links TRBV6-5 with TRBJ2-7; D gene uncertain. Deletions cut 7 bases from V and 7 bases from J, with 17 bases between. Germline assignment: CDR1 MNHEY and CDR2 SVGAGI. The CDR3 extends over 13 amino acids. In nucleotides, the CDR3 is TGTGCCAGCAATTGGTCGCCGCTTACAGAGCAGTACTTC. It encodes CASNWSPLTEQYF.

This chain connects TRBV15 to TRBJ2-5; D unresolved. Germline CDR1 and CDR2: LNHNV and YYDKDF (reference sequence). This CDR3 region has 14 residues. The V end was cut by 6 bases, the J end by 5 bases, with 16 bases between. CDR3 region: CATSPEPSLETQYF. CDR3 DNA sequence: TGTGCCACCAGTCCCGAACCTAGTCTGGAGACCCAGTACTTC.

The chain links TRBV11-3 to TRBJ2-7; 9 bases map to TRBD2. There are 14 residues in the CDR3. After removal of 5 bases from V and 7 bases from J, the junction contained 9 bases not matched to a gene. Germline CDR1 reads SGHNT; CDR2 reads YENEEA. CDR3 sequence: CASSATSGPGEQYF. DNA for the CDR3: TGTGCCAGCAGCGCAACTAGCGGGCCTGGGGAGCAGTACTTC. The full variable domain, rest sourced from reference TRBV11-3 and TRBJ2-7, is EAGVVQSPRYKIIEKKQPVAFWCNPISGHNTLYWYLQNLGQGPELLIRYENEEAVDDSQLPKDRFSAERLKGVDSTLKIQPAELGDSAVYLCASSATSGPGEQYFGPGTRLTVT.

The CDR3 loop reads CASSKTSGTYREQYF. Written as DNA, the CDR3 is TGTGCCAGCAGTAAAACTAGCGGGACCTATCGCGAGCAGTACTTC. The V gene is TRBV6-6, the J gene TRBJ2-7, with 10 bases identical to TRBD2. V gave up 5 bases and J gave up 6 bases; unmatched junction bases: 10. Germline V gene data show CDR1 as MNHNY and CDR2 as SVGAGI (reference sequence). The CDR3 runs 15 residues.

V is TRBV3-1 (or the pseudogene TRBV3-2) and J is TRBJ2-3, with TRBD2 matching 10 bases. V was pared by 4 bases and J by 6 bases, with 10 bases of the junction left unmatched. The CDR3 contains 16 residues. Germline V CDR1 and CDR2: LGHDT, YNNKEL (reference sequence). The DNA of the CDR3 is TGTGCCAGCAGCCGAGGACTAGCGGTAGGTGAGGATACGCAGTATTTT. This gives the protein CASSRGLAVGEDTQYF.

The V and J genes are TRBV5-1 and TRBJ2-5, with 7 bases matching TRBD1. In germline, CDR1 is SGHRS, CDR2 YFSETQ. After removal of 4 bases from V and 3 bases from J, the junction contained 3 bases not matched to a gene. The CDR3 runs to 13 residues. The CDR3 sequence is CASSITGEETQYF. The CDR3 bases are TGCGCCAGCAGCATAACAGGGGAAGAGACCCAGTACTTC.

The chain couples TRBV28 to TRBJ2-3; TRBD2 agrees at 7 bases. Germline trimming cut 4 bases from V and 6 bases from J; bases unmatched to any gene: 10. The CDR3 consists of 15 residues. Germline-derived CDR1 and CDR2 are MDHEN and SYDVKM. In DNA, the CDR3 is TGTGCCAGCAGTTATTTGGGGAGGGCTGGGGATACGCAGTATTTT. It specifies CASSYLGRAGDTQYF.

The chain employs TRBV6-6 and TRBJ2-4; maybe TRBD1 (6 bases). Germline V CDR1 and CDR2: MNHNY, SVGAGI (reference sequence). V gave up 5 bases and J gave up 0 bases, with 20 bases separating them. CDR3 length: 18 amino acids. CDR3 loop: CASSQEVQGFLAKNIQYF. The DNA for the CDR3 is TGTGCCAGCAGTCAGGAGGTACAGGGATTCCTAGCCAAAAACATTCAGTACTTC.